One sample yielded the 21 T cell receptor beta chains listed below, sequenced in a study of early T cells in non-severe SARS-CoV-2 infection. TCRdb re-derived calls from the 5' RACE reads in MiXCR, one entry per CDR3 protein. The data hold approximately 20,000 distinct CDR3 sequences, with 4.5% observed a single time. Sample: whole blood. These receptors came from an adult who was a healthcare worker with PCR-confirmed SARS-CoV-2 infection or an uninfected control (not recorded which).

There are many counts of this clonotype. This rearrangement joins TRBV12-3 or TRBV12-4 to TRBJ2-7; 8 bases agree with TRBD2. This CDR3 region has 15 residues. Trimming at V came to 4 bases and at J to 4 bases, leaving 9 bases not matched to a gene. This chain's CDR3 is CASSSPIAGSYEQYF. Here the CDR3 DNA reads TGTGCCAGCAGTTCCCCCATAGCGGGAAGTTACGAGCAGTACTTC.

V and J are TRBV7-9 and TRBJ2-3; TRBD2 matches 8 bases. There are 14 residues in the CDR3. Germline V gene sequence: CDR1 SEHNR, CDR2 FQNEAQ (reference sequence). The trim removed 6 bases at V and 1 base at J, leaving 3 bases unmatched. CDR3 coding DNA: TGTGCCAGCAGGCCGGGAGGGGGCACAGATACGCAGTATTTT. Amino acids: CASRPGGGTDTQYF.

This clonotype is medium-sized within its sample. The V call is TRBV6-5, the J call TRBJ2-7, with D possibly being TRBD2 (5 bases). The CDR3 has 15 residues. V was cut by 9 bases and J by 4 bases, with 22 bases left in between. CDR1 is MNHEY, CDR2 SVGAGI, per germline. The CDR3 sequence is CASAPSGPGIYEQYF. The CDR3 DNA follows: TGTGCCAGTGCCCCGAGCGGACCCGGGATATACGAGCAGTACTTC.

This clonotype showed up many times. This chain connects TRBV7-3 to TRBJ2-1; TRBD2 matches at 8 bases. After removal of 1 base from V and 1 base from J, the junction contained 0 bases not matched to a gene. CDR3 length: 15 amino acids. CDR1 is SGHTA and CDR2 is FQGTGA in the germline V gene. In nucleotides, the CDR3 is TGTGCCAGCAGCTTAATAGCGGGGTCCTACAATGAGCAGTTCTTC. It is translated as CASSLIAGSYNEQFF.

The table lists this clonotype with many counts. V gene TRBV3-1 combines with J gene TRBJ1-1; no clear D. This CDR3 spans 14 amino acids. Germline assignment: CDR1 LGHDT and CDR2 YNNKEL (reference sequence). V lost 1 base and J 7 bases, leaving 13 bases between the germline ends. The CDR3 spells CASSQAVGNGEAFF. The DNA for the CDR3 is TGTGCCAGCAGCCAAGCGGTGGGGAACGGTGAAGCTTTCTTT.

In its sample, this clonotype was seen many times. The rearrangement uses TRBV27 and TRBJ1-5, with D hard to call. This CDR3 is built from 13 residues. The germline V and J ends were trimmed by 11 bases and 6 bases, with 17 bases remaining between them. Germline CDR1 and CDR2: MNHEY and SMNVEV (reference sequence). In DNA form, the CDR3 reads TGTGCCTCCAGCGGTGCAGGCCCTCAGCCCCAGCATTTT. Translating it yields CASSGAGPQPQHF.

The sample holds many counts of this clonotype. This chain links TRBV5-3 with TRBJ2-3; D tentatively fits TRBD1 or TRBD2 (5 bases each). TRBV5-3 is an ORF for which the function is uncertain. V dropped 3 bases and J dropped 2 bases, with 16 bases sitting between them. This CDR3 region has 16 residues. The CDR3 reads CARSSGPRDDTDTQYF. Here the CDR3 DNA reads TGTGCCAGAAGCTCGGGACCTAGAGACGACACAGATACGCAGTATTTT.

The table lists this clonotype with many counts. This sequence joins TRBV20-1 and TRBJ2-5, with D unresolved. Trimming left V 3 bases short and J 2 bases short, with 10 bases between. Germline-derived CDR1 and CDR2 are DFQATT and SNEGSKA (reference sequence). CDR3 length: 13 amino acids. In nucleotides, the CDR3 is TGCAGTGCTAGCTGGCCTCCACAAGAGACCCAGTACTTC. Translating gives CSASWPPQETQYF.

There are many counts of this clonotype. The chain employs TRBV30 and TRBJ1-6; 10 nucleotides line up with TRBD1. V trimming: 4 bases; J trimming: 9 bases; junction bases outside the gene matches: 9. This CDR3 is 15 amino acids long. Per germline, CDR1 GTSNPN and CDR2 SVGIG (reference sequence). CDR3 sequence: CAWTGTGAGGSPLHF. The CDR3 DNA reads TGTGCCTGGACCGGGACAGGGGCCGGTGGTTCACCCCTCCACTTT.

This clonotype was seen many times. The chain has TRBV5-1 and TRBJ1-2, with TRBD1 as a possible D gene (5 bases). Germline assignment: CDR1 SGHRS and CDR2 YFSETQ. Trimming removed 1 base at V and 4 bases at J, with 11 bases between. The CDR3 consists of 14 residues. This CDR3 reads CASSLTGPLYGYTF. CDR3 in DNA: TGCGCCAGCAGCTTGACGGGGCCCCTCTATGGCTACACCTTC.

Ten or more counts support this clonotype. The chain has TRBV3-1 and TRBJ2-1; D remains unclear. Germline V gene lookup returns CDR1 LGHDT and CDR2 YNNKEL (reference sequence). The V end was cut by 1 base, the J end by 8 bases, with 3 bases between. CDR3 length: 11 residues. CDR3 sequence (DNA): TGTGCCAGCAGCCAAGTGTATGAGCAGTTCTTC. Residues: CASSQVYEQFF.

This clonotype was seen at least ten times. The rearrangement joins TRBV4-3 to TRBJ2-5, with no clear D. Germline V gene lookup returns CDR1 LGHNA and CDR2 YSLEER. The CDR3 consists of 14 residues. V gave up 0 bases and J gave up 4 bases, with 9 bases separating them. CDR3 amino acids: CASSQEWGAETQYF. Written as DNA, the CDR3 is TGCGCCAGCAGCCAAGAGTGGGGTGCAGAGACCCAGTACTTC.

This clonotype has just a few counts. The CDR3 region has the DNA TGCGCCAGCAGCCTCCGGGCCAGTGAGCTGTTTTTT. Its translation is CASSLRASELFF. The chain links TRBV4-3 to TRBJ2-2; D is uncertain. V was cut by 4 bases and J by 11 bases, with 11 bases left in between. CDR1 is LGHNA, CDR2 YSLEER, per germline. There are 12 residues in the CDR3.

This clonotype was detected many times. This chain uses TRBV14 with TRBJ1-2, with 8 bases that match TRBD1. The V segment lost 1 base and the J segment 7 bases; nucleotides outside the gene matches: 2. The CDR3 totals 13 residues. Germline assignment: CDR1 SGHDN and CDR2 FVKESK. The CDR3 DNA follows: TGTGCCAGCAGCCAAGTTGGGACAGGTGGCTACACCTTC. Translating it yields CASSQVGTGGYTF.

There are many counts of this clonotype. The chain is built from TRBV28 and TRBJ2-1; 13 positions match TRBD2. The V gene end was trimmed by 7 bases and the J gene end by 9 bases; junction bases not matched to a gene: 15. Germline V CDR1 and CDR2: MDHEN, SYDVKM. The CDR3 consists of 17 residues. The CDR3 sequence is CASKGARLAGGQGEQFF. The DNA of the CDR3 is TGTGCCAGCAAAGGGGCAAGACTAGCGGGGGGACAGGGTGAGCAGTTCTTC. Full variable domain (missing parts from reference TRBV28 and TRBJ2-1): DVKVTQSSRYLVKRTGEKVFLECVQDMDHENMFWYRQDPGLGLRLIYFSYDVKMKEKGDIPEGYSVSREKKERFSLILESASTNQTSMYLCASKGARLAGGQGEQFFGPGTRLTVL.

This clonotype was detected many times. J is TRBJ2-3 and V is TRBV6-4; D unclear. The CDR3 totals 13 residues. The germline V and J ends were trimmed by 3 bases and 6 bases, with 10 bases remaining between them. Germline-derived CDR1 and CDR2 are MRHNA and SNTAGT. The chain's CDR3 is CASSDPPFDTQYF. The CDR3 coding sequence is TGTGCCAGCAGTGATCCGCCCTTTGATACGCAGTATTTT.

In this sample, this clonotype turned up many times. The chain recombines TRBV12-3 or TRBV12-4 with TRBJ2-5; D ambiguous. The CDR3 runs 14 residues. V gave up 5 bases and J gave up 3 bases, with 13 bases separating them. The DNA of the CDR3 is TGTGCCAGCAGTCCTCGGACCCCAGAAGAGACCCAGTACTTC. Encoded protein: CASSPRTPEETQYF.

The J gene is TRBJ1-6, the V gene TRBV28; 8 bases line up with TRBD1. Germline V CDR1 and CDR2: MDHEN, SYDVKM. J was trimmed by 7 bases and V by 4 bases; bases with no gene match: 6. CDR3 length: 15 residues. The CDR3 loop reads CASSYRQGSNSPLHF. The CDR3 nucleotides are TGTGCCAGCAGTTACAGACAGGGGAGCAATTCACCCCTCCACTTT.

This clonotype was seen at least ten times. The J gene is TRBJ2-7, the V gene TRBV10-2; no definite D call. The CDR3 spans 14 residues. V lost 7 bases and J lost 3, with 16 bases in between. The germline CDR1 and CDR2 sequences are WSHSY and SAAADI. CDR3 sequence: CASIDTSKFYEQYF. CDR3 nucleotides: TGCGCCAGCATCGACACCTCCAAATTCTACGAGCAGTACTTC.

Relative to its sample, this clonotype is medium-sized (0.01 to 0.1%). This sequence joins TRBV5-1 and TRBJ2-7; a weak D match, TRBD2 (5 bases). Germline-derived CDR1 and CDR2 are SGHRS and YFSETQ. Trimming left V 0 bases short and J 0 bases short, with 10 bases between. This CDR3 comprises 15 residues. The CDR3 nucleotides read TGCGCCAGCAGCTTGGTTGGAGGCCGCTCCTACGAGCAGTACTTC. It is translated as CASSLVGGRSYEQYF.

V is TRBV11-2 and J is TRBJ2-2, with 9 bases that match TRBD1. J was trimmed by 6 bases and V by 5 bases; bases with no gene match: 10. The CDR3 is 16 amino acids. From germline, CDR1 is SGHAT and CDR2 FQNNGV. The CDR3 reads CASSPVGQGGPGELFF. CDR3 nucleotides: TGTGCCAGCAGCCCAGTGGGACAGGGAGGCCCCGGGGAGCTGTTTTTT.